This TCR beta chain was captured by sequencing in a study of persistence of HIV-infected CD4 T cells. Turning to the study itself: Donors had been on suppressive ART for a median of 8 years. Study conclusions and caveats: Antigen-responding cells were enriched for degenerate expanded CDR3beta sequences. TCRbeta richness was lower in CMV- and Gag-responding cells than in anti-CD3/anti-CD28-responding cells. TCR oligoclonality correlated with proviral oligoclonality in the same sorted populations.

In regard to this clone: What it binds is unknown.

This was the immunoSEQ version 4 assay in survey mode. Assay used: immunoSEQ multiplex PCR; TCRdb lists only in-frame clones, some missing. The sample contains tens of thousands of clones, roughly 82% of which appear only once. Lysates of CMV-infected fibroblasts at around 10 ug/mL stimulated these cells. Sorted nonresponding memory CD4+ T cells were CD40L-negative, CD69-negative, CD45RO-high. V was pared by 2 bases and J by 2 bases, with 14 bases of the junction left unmatched. The CDR3 length is 18 residues. CDR1 SEHNR and CDR2 FQNEAQ come from the germline V gene (reference sequence). The starting material was CD4+ T cells sorted from PBMCs after approximately 20-hour stimulation, obtained from a patient who received antiretroviral therapy. The sequence was collected from an adult woman with HIV who was CMV-seropositive. The rearrangement links TRBV7-9 to TRBJ1-1; 7 bases line up with TRBD1. The CDR3 sequence: CASSLFGKQGVINTEAFF. The DNA for the CDR3 is TGTGCCAGCAGCTTATTCGGAAAGCAGGGGGTGATAAACACTGAAGCTTTCTTT.